Presented here are 15 T cell receptor beta chains from one specimen sequenced in a study of PD-1 blockade in mismatch repair-deficient tumors. TCRdb's copy holds only in-frame clones and misses some; the assay was immunoSEQ multiplex PCR. The sample lists roughly 53,000 clones, around 80% occurring once. The sequencing used peripheral blood, collected 4 weeks after starting pembrolizumab. These receptors came from an adult with mismatch repair-deficient cancer.

The chain uses TRBV11-3 and TRBJ1-1, with D unclear. The germline V gene has CDR1 SGHNT and CDR2 YENEEA. The CDR3 has 13 residues. Trimming shortened V by 2 bases and J by 3 bases, and 7 bases separated the two germline ends. The chain's CDR3 is CASSLNIDTEAFF. CDR3 nucleotide sequence: TGTGCCAGCAGCTTAAATATAGACACTGAAGCTTTCTTT.

The chain couples TRBV5-4 to TRBJ2-1; D uncertain. The CDR3 has 13 amino acids. The germline V gene has CDR1 SGHNT and CDR2 YYREEE (reference sequence). Between the trimmed V and J ends, which lost 4 bases and 3 bases, there was a span of 8 bases. CDR3 in amino acids: CASSPDNYNEQFF. The CDR3 DNA follows: TGTGCCAGCAGCCCTGATAACTACAATGAGCAGTTCTTC.

There are a few counts of this clone. The chain combines TRBV21-1 with TRBJ2-7; the table's D call of TRBD1 was not tested on the DNA. TRBV21-1 is assigned pseudogene status. The CDR3 has 16 amino acids. Here the CDR3 reads CASSKSTQKRHYEQYF. DNA for the CDR3: TGTGCCAGCAGCAAATCGACCCAAAAAAGACACTACGAGCAGTACTTC.

This clone was counted only a few times. The chain combines TRBV11-3 with TRBJ1-2; D remains unclear. Germline CDR1 is SGHNT and CDR2 is YENEEA. The CDR3 runs 15 residues. The V end was cut by 4 bases, the J end by 3 bases, with 15 bases between. The CDR3 loop reads CASSWGPGSHYGYTF. CDR3 coding DNA: TGTGCCAGCAGCTGGGGTCCGGGATCCCACTATGGCTACACCTTC.

The chain couples TRBV29-1 to TRBJ2-7; 9 bases are shared with TRBD2. The CDR3 is made up of 12 amino acids. From germline, CDR1 is SQVTM and CDR2 ANQGSEA. Trimming removed 5 bases from V and 3 bases from J; junction bases left unmatched: 2. This CDR3 reads CSVYSGSYEQYF. As DNA, the CDR3 is TGCAGCGTTTATAGCGGGAGCTACGAGCAGTACTTC.

The gene calls are TRBV19 and TRBJ1-1, with D perhaps matching TRBD1 (5 bases). Trimming removed 10 bases from V and 5 bases from J, with 14 bases in between. The CDR3 extends over 12 amino acids. Per the germline V gene, CDR1 is LNHDA and CDR2 is SQIVND (reference sequence). The CDR3 sequence: CATQGLGTEAFF. CDR3 DNA: TGTGCCACCCAGGGTCTGGGGACTGAAGCTTTCTTT.

CDR3 in amino acids: CASTIGSGITGELFF. The CDR3 DNA is TGTGCCAGCACGATAGGCTCCGGGATCACCGGGGAGCTGTTTTTT. The J gene is TRBJ2-2, the V gene TRBV6-1, with TRBD2 as a possible D gene (5 bases). Germline V gives CDR1 MNHNS, CDR2 SASEGT. V was pared by 7 bases and J by 4 bases, with 16 bases between. The CDR3 spans 15 residues.

The chain has TRBV9 and TRBJ1-2; 7 bases align to TRBD1. Per the germline V gene, CDR1 is SGDLS and CDR2 is YYNGEE. The CDR3 sequence is 14 residues long. Germline trimming cut 0 bases from V and 8 bases from J; bases unmatched to any gene: 7. This chain's CDR3 is CASSVGQGNWGYTF. In DNA form, the CDR3 reads TGTGCCAGCAGCGTAGGACAGGGAAATTGGGGCTACACCTTC.

The rearrangement uses TRBV14 and TRBJ2-1; 8 nucleotides match TRBD2. J lost 8 bases, V lost 4 bases, and 16 bases had no gene match. The CDR3 runs to 17 residues. Germline-derived CDR1 and CDR2 are SGHDN and FVKESK. The CDR3 reads CASSPLRTSQGMDEQFF. CDR3 DNA: TGTGCCAGCAGCCCATTACGGACTAGCCAAGGCATGGATGAGCAGTTCTTC.

The sample holds a few counts of this clone. The rearrangement links TRBV11-2 to TRBJ2-2; tentatively, D is TRBD1 or TRBD2 (5 bases each). The V end was cut by 4 bases, the J end by 1 base, with 10 bases between. CDR1 and CDR2 (germline): SGHAT, FQNNGV. This CDR3 comprises 15 residues. CDR3 bases: TGTGCCAGCAGCTCGGGACGTCGGAACACCGGGGAGCTGTTTTTT. Protein sequence: CASSSGRRNTGELFF.

CDR3 protein: CASSGQTNTEAFF. CDR3 coding DNA: TGTGCCAGCAGCGGGCAGACGAACACTGAAGCTTTCTTT. V gene TRBV5-4 combines with J gene TRBJ1-1, with unresolved D. The CDR3 has 13 amino acids. Germline-derived CDR1 and CDR2 are SGHNT and YYREEE (reference sequence). V lost 4 bases to trimming and J lost 1 base, with 8 bases between them.

This clone came up once. The rearrangement joins TRBV27 to TRBJ1-1, with D uncertain. Germline V CDR1 and CDR2: MNHEY, SMNVEV (reference sequence). The CDR3 covers 14 residues. V lost 0 bases to trimming and J lost 8 bases, with 13 bases between them. CDR3 nucleotide sequence: TGTGCCAGCAGTTTATCGGGTGGGATGTGGGAAGCTTTCTTT. Translating it yields CASSLSGGMWEAFF.

This chain connects TRBV7-9 to TRBJ2-1; D gene ambiguous. V was shortened by 4 bases and J by 9 bases, with 10 bases between the two germline ends. The CDR3 spans 12 residues. Germline V lookup: CDR1 SEHNR, CDR2 FQNEAQ (reference sequence). This CDR3 is CASSSRISEQFF. DNA for the CDR3: TGTGCCAGCAGCTCCCGCATAAGTGAGCAGTTCTTC.

This chain connects TRBV7-2 to TRBJ1-5; D not resolved. V was clipped by 2 bases and J by 0 bases, with 17 bases between them. The CDR3 consists of 18 residues. The V gene's germline CDR1 is SGHTA and CDR2 FQGNSA. DNA of the CDR3: TGTGCCAGCAGCTTATATAGTGTAAGGGTTCTTAGCAATCAGCCCCAGCATTTT. This translates into CASSLYSVRVLSNQPQHF.

The chain joins TRBV25-1 to TRBJ2-2; no reliable D call. Germline CDR1 is MGHDK and CDR2 is SYGVNS. The germline V and J ends were trimmed by 5 bases and 4 bases, with 11 bases remaining between them. This CDR3 is built from 14 residues. CDR3: CASSWGFSTGELFF. DNA of the CDR3: TGTGCCAGCAGTTGGGGATTCAGCACCGGGGAGCTGTTTTTT.